These 25 T cell receptor beta chains originate from one sample sequenced in a study of cytotoxic CD8 clonotypes in ibrutinib-treated CLL. Sequenced by immunoSEQ multiplex PCR; TCRdb stores in-frame clones only, minus some. In the table there are roughly 76,000 clones, more than 75% of which are singletons. The sample here was PBMCs, taken at disease progression, from a patient treated with ibrutinib. The source is a human donor with chronic lymphocytic leukemia.

This clone was seen more than once but under ten times. J is TRBJ2-1 and V is TRBV14; 7 bases line up with TRBD1. The CDR3 runs 16 residues. V trimming: 6 bases; J trimming: 2 bases; junction bases outside the gene matches: 10. From germline, CDR1 is SGHDN and CDR2 FVKESK. The CDR3 is CASSRTGAAAYNEQFF. CDR3 nucleotide sequence: TGTGCCAGCAGTCGTACAGGGGCGGCGGCCTACAATGAGCAGTTCTTC. Looking up the rest from reference TRBV14 and TRBJ2-1 gives the full variable domain: EAGVTQFPSHSVIEKGQTVTLRCDPISGHDNLYWYRRVMGKEIKFLLHFVKESKQDESGMPNNRFLAERTGGTYSTLKVQPAELEDSGVYFCASSRTGAAAYNEQFFGPGTRLTVL.

V is TRBV6-5 and J is TRBJ2-3, with 9 bases lining up with TRBD1. Trimming cost V 0 bases and J 4 bases; bases outside gene matches: 5. Looked up from germline, CDR1 is MNHEY and CDR2 is SVGAGI. The CDR3 sequence is 16 residues long. The DNA for the CDR3 is TGTGCCAGCAGTTACTCGCGGACAGGGGTGTCAGATACGCAGTATTTT. It codes for CASSYSRTGVSDTQYF.

This clone occurred once. This sequence joins TRBV5-1 and TRBJ1-3; D is unclear. With 1 base removed from V and 2 bases from J, the gap between germline ends came to 7 bases. The CDR3 consists of 14 residues. Germline CDR1 SGHRS, CDR2 YFSETQ. The CDR3 protein is CASSLHGAGNTIYF. The CDR3 DNA reads TGCGCCAGCAGCTTGCACGGGGCTGGAAACACCATATATTTT.

V and J are TRBV6-6 and TRBJ1-1; D not resolved. Germline CDR1 and CDR2: MNHNY and SVGAGI (reference sequence). Trimming cost V 0 bases and J 5 bases, with 10 bases left between them. The CDR3 is 14 residues long. The CDR3 DNA reads as TGTGCCAGCAGTTACTCGAATGTCGGAACTGAAGCTTTCTTT. This codes for CASSYSNVGTEAFF.

The rearrangement joins TRBV7-8 to TRBJ2-7, with D perhaps given as TRBD1 or TRBD2 (5 bases each). Trimming removed 5 bases from V and 4 bases from J, with 12 bases in between. Germline CDR1 is SGHVS and CDR2 is FQNEAQ. This CDR3 has 13 residues. Written as DNA, the CDR3 is TGTGCCAGCAGCCGGGACGGGGAATACGAGCAGTACTTC. Amino acid sequence: CASSRDGEYEQYF.

The chain carries TRBV29-1 and TRBJ2-7, with a weak D call TRBD1 (6 bases). The CDR3 is 12 amino acids. Deletions cut 4 bases from V and 2 bases from J, with 9 bases between. CDR1 and CDR2 (germline): SQVTM, ANQGSEA. The CDR3 loop reads CSVGWDTYEQYF. The DNA for the CDR3 is TGCAGCGTTGGTTGGGACACCTACGAGCAGTACTTC.

This chain joins TRBV6-5 and TRBJ2-2, with TRBD1 matching over 10 bases. This CDR3 has 15 amino acids. Germline V CDR1 and CDR2: MNHEY, SVGAGI. V dropped 6 bases and J dropped 7; count of bases not matched to a gene: 8. This CDR3 is CASSRDRGHGGELFF. The CDR3 DNA is TGTGCCAGCAGCAGAGACAGGGGGCATGGCGGGGAGCTGTTTTTT.

This chain links TRBV19 with TRBJ2-7; 8 bases line up with TRBD2. Per the germline V gene, CDR1 is LNHDA and CDR2 is SQIVND (reference sequence). CDR3 length: 16 amino acids. Trimming at V came to 0 bases and at J to 2 bases, leaving 6 bases not matched to a gene. The CDR3 spells CASSIDSSGGPYEQYF. The CDR3 DNA follows: TGTGCCAGTAGTATAGATTCCAGCGGGGGACCCTACGAGCAGTACTTC.

In this sample, this clone turned up once. The chain has TRBV21-1 and TRBJ1-5; the table gives TRBD1 as D, unverified against the DNA. TRBV21-1 is recorded as a pseudogene. This CDR3 spans 19 amino acids. Written as DNA, the CDR3 is TGTGCCAGCAGCAAAGCGCTCTTAGGACAGCAATGGGGCAATCAGCCCCAGCATTTT. Protein product: CASSKALLGQQWGNQPQHF.

This rearrangement joins TRBV4-1 to TRBJ1-3, with D perhaps matching TRBD1 (5 bases). Trimming removed 1 base from V and 9 bases from J, with 10 bases in between. This CDR3 contains 13 residues. Germline V CDR1 and CDR2: MGHRA, YSYEKL. In nucleotides, the CDR3 is TGCGCCAGCAGCCAAGTTTGGCAGGGCACCATATATTTT. Protein product: CASSQVWQGTIYF.

The V call is TRBV27, the J call TRBJ2-7; TRBD1 is a possible D gene (5 bases). CDR1 is MNHEY, CDR2 SMNVEV, per germline (reference sequence). V gave up 6 bases and J gave up 4 bases, with 16 bases separating them. The CDR3 runs 14 residues. CDR3 sequence (DNA): TGTGCCAGCAGACAAGGGGCTGGTGTTTACGAGCAGTACTTC. This codes for CASRQGAGVYEQYF.

The V and J genes are TRBV7-8 and TRBJ2-2; TRBD1 matches at 9 bases. V was pared by 10 bases and J by 8 bases, with 5 bases of the junction left unmatched. Germline V gene lookup returns CDR1 SGHVS and CDR2 FQNEAQ. The CDR3 consists of 12 residues. This CDR3 reads CAIWDRAGELFF. The CDR3 coding sequence is TGTGCCATCTGGGACAGGGCTGGGGAGCTGTTTTTT.

The genes are TRBV7-9 and TRBJ1-2; D is undetermined. Trimming left V 5 bases short and J 1 base short, with 2 bases between. CDR1 and CDR2 from the germline V gene are SEHNR and FQNEAQ (reference sequence). The CDR3 length is 11 residues. The CDR3 DNA reads as TGTGCCAGCAGCAGTAACTATGGCTACACCTTC. Amino acid sequence: CASSSNYGYTF.

J is TRBJ1-5 and V is TRBV27, with D unresolved. Per the germline V gene, CDR1 is MNHEY and CDR2 is SMNVEV (reference sequence). This CDR3 has 13 residues. V was trimmed by 4 bases and J by 0 bases, leaving 4 bases between them. The CDR3 here is CASSWDSNQPQHF. In DNA form, the CDR3 reads TGTGCCAGCAGTTGGGATAGCAATCAGCCCCAGCATTTT.

This chain connects TRBV11-1 to TRBJ2-7; D remains unclear. The V end lost 4 bases, the J end lost 4 bases, and 11 bases lay between the germline ends. This CDR3 contains 13 residues. CDR1 and CDR2 from the germline V gene are SGHAT and FQDESV (reference sequence). The DNA for the CDR3 is TGTGCCAGCAGCTCGGTTTTCGGTTACGAGCAGTACTTC. Translating it yields CASSSVFGYEQYF. Based on the CDR3 plus reference TRBV11-1 and TRBJ2-7, the full variable domain is EAEVAQSPRYKITEKSQAVAFWCDPISGHATLYWYRQILGQGPELLVQFQDESVVDDSQLPKDRFSAERLKGVDSTLKIQPAELGDSAMYLCASSSVFGYEQYFGPGTRLTVT.

The chain has TRBV11-2 and TRBJ2-1, with TRBD2 identical over 9 bases. Germline CDR1 and CDR2: SGHAT and FQNNGV. The CDR3 totals 16 residues. V was pared by 0 bases and J by 2 bases, with 2 bases of the junction left unmatched. CDR3 loop: CASSLDRGGAYNEQFF. In DNA, the CDR3 is TGTGCCAGCAGCTTAGATCGCGGGGGGGCCTACAATGAGCAGTTCTTC.

This chain uses TRBV7-8 with TRBJ2-7; 11 bases agree with TRBD2. The CDR3 contains 16 residues. Looked up from germline, CDR1 is SGHVS and CDR2 is FQNEAQ. The V and J ends lost 1 base and 2 bases, in that order; junction bases with no gene match: 4. CDR3 loop: CASSLGQLAGAYEQYF. In DNA, the CDR3 is TGTGCCAGCAGCTTAGGTCAACTAGCGGGAGCCTACGAGCAGTACTTC.

The chain couples TRBV28 to TRBJ1-6; no firm D call. CDR3 size: 14 residues. Trimming stripped 4 bases from V and 7 bases from J, with 11 bases between. Per the germline V gene, CDR1 is MDHEN and CDR2 is SYDVKM. The CDR3 is CASSSFQTNSPLHF. The DNA of the CDR3 is TGTGCCAGCAGTTCCTTCCAGACAAATTCACCCCTCCACTTT.

This clone was counted a few times. The rearrangement uses TRBV10-3 and TRBJ1-3; D uncertain. Germline CDR1 and CDR2: ENHRY and SYGVKD. The CDR3 has 14 amino acids. Trimming stripped 2 bases from V and 0 bases from J, with 5 bases between. This chain's CDR3 is CAISEDLSGNTIYF. As DNA, the CDR3 is TGTGCCATCAGTGAGGACCTCTCTGGAAACACCATATATTTT.

In this sample, this clone turned up a few times. The gene calls are TRBV13 and TRBJ2-7; D call uncertain. The CDR3 contains 14 residues. CDR1 is PRHDT and CDR2 is FYEKMQ in the germline V gene (reference sequence). The germline V and J ends were trimmed by 0 bases and 3 bases, with 9 bases remaining between them. The CDR3 region has the DNA TGTGCCAGCAGCTTAGGTACAGCTCACTACGAGCAGTACTTC. Translated, it gives CASSLGTAHYEQYF.

This chain connects TRBV4-1 to TRBJ1-2; D is unresolved. This CDR3 comprises 15 residues. Germline V gene sequence: CDR1 MGHRA, CDR2 YSYEKL. The V end was cut by 2 bases, the J end by 2 bases, with 12 bases between. CDR3 nucleotides: TGCGCCAGCAGCCAACATGCTGGACCAAACTATGGCTACACCTTC. It specifies CASSQHAGPNYGYTF.

The J gene is TRBJ1-1, the V gene TRBV19; D is unclear. From germline, CDR1 is LNHDA and CDR2 SQIVND (reference sequence). This CDR3 is 18 amino acids long. Trimming cost V 4 bases and J 4 bases, with 25 bases left between them. CDR3 bases: TGTGCCAGTAGTAGTCTGCTGTTTACGGCCCAAAAAGGCACTGAAGCTTTCTTT. It encodes CASSSLLFTAQKGTEAFF.

The rearrangement joins TRBV30 to TRBJ2-2; 8 nucleotides line up with TRBD2. CDR1 GTSNPN and CDR2 SVGIG come from the germline V gene (reference sequence). Trimming removed 1 base from V and 4 bases from J; junction bases left unmatched: 5. This CDR3 region has 15 residues. DNA of the CDR3: TGTGCCTGGAGTGGTGGTAGCGGGGTCACCGGGGAGCTGTTTTTT. It yields the protein CAWSGGSGVTGELFF.

The CDR3 DNA reads as TGTGCCAGCTCACCACGCGGGGGTCCGATCACCGGGGAGCTGTTTTTT. Its protein product is CASSPRGGPITGELFF. V is TRBV18 and J is TRBJ2-2; TRBD2 matches 7 bases. V trimming: 1 base; J trimming: 4 bases; junction bases outside the gene matches: 6. The germline V gene encodes CDR1 KGHSH and CDR2 LQKENI. This CDR3 is built from 16 residues.

This clone was observed a handful of times. In nucleotides, the CDR3 is TGTGCCAGCAGTGACCCTCATACCTTCTCTGGAAACACCATATATTTT. This encodes CASSDPHTFSGNTIYF. V gene TRBV2 combines with J gene TRBJ1-3; D unclear. The CDR3 spans 16 residues. Trimming stripped 3 bases from V and 0 bases from J, with 12 bases between. Germline CDR1 and CDR2: SNHLY and FYNNEI.